This T cell receptor beta chain was captured by sequencing in a study of cytomegalovirus exposure and HLA in healthy donors. V shed 1 base and J shed 10 bases, with 18 bases lying between them. Germline CDR1 is SGHDT and CDR2 is YYEEEE. This CDR3 has 15 amino acids. Amplification used 60 Vbeta primers and 13 Jbeta primers. Clones were read by immunoSEQ multiplex PCR, and TCRdb kept only the in-frame ones, dropping some. The sample shows about 100,000 clones, 84% of them seen only once. This clone is a singleton in its sample. The sequenced material came from PBMCs. The receptor's source is a woman aged 18-30 years in good health and CMV-seronegative. The chain links TRBV5-6 to TRBJ2-4, with D possibly matching TRBD2 (5 bases). The CDR3 sequence: CASSLFDNLQRIQYF. CDR3 in DNA: TGTGCCAGCAGCTTGTTCGACAACCTCCAGCGGATTCAGTACTTC.